The rows below give T cell receptor beta chains drawn from one sample of a study of T cells after yellow fever vaccination. TCRdb processed the 5' RACE reads anew with MiXCR; each CDR3 protein has one entry. This table has approximately 600,000 distinct CDR3 sequences, 10% to 15% appearing once. The material sequenced was PBMCs, taken on the day of the yellow fever booster vaccination. These receptors were obtained from a man aged 30-40 years who received the YFV17D yellow fever vaccine. The CDR3 runs from the conserved cysteine through the conserved F or W. A D gene is named only where the DNA matches it firmly. Only part of the rows carry a size: once, few, many, or a class if the clone is expanded.

d_call | j_call | clone_size | v_call | cdr3_nt | cdr3_aa
TRBD1 | TRBJ2-5 | few | TRBV20-1 | TGCAGTGCTACCGGGGCAGGGGGCTGGGAGACCCAGTACTTC | CSATGAGGWETQYF
. | TRBJ1-5 | once | TRBV12-3/TRBV12-4 | TGTGCCAGCAGTTTCCCCCCCGGGTCGGGCAATCAGCCCCAGCATTTT | CASSFPPGSGNQPQHF
. | TRBJ2-5 | . | TRBV12-3/TRBV12-4 | TGTGCCAGCAGAGCCTCGGGACACGAAGAGACCCAGTACTTC | CASRASGHEETQYF
TRBD1 | TRBJ2-3 | . | TRBV6-1 | TGTGCCAGCAGCAGCAGTCGCAGGGGGCGAGGGTTAGATACGCAGTATTTT | CASSSSRRGRGLDTQYF
. | TRBJ2-7 | . | TRBV6-6 | TGTGCCAGCAGACCCGGGACCGCGTACGAGCAGTACTTC | CASRPGTAYEQYF
. | TRBJ2-7 | . | TRBV30 | TGTGCCTGGAGTGGTCCCCCGCGGGGTTACGAGCAGTACTTC | CAWSGPPRGYEQYF
. | TRBJ2-1 | . | TRBV20-1 | TGCAGTGCCGCCACACCAAATGAGCAGTTCTTC | CSAATPNEQFF
. | TRBJ2-7 | . | TRBV7-7 | TGTGCCAGCAGCTTAGACGCAGGGCGCGAGCAGTACTTC | CASSLDAGREQYF
. | TRBJ2-6 | few | TRBV2 | TGTGCCAGCAGTCGGACAGCTGGGGCCAACGTCCTGACTTTC | CASSRTAGANVLTF
. | TRBJ2-6 | few | TRBV14 | TGTGCCAGCAGCCAAGATTGGCTCTCTGGGGCCAACGTCCTGACTTTC | CASSQDWLSGANVLTF
TRBD2 | TRBJ2-2 | few | TRBV24-1 | TGTGCCACCAGCCCGGGGGGACGGAACACCGGGGAGCTGTTTTTT | CATSPGGRNTGELFF
. | TRBJ2-6 | . | TRBV29-1 | TGCAGCGTCGCACAGGGAGGTGCCGCCTCTGGGGCCAACGTCCTGACTTTC | CSVAQGGAASGANVLTF
. | TRBJ1-4 | . | TRBV29-1 | TGCAGCGGATGGACAGCAACTAATGAAAAACTGTTTTTT | CSGWTATNEKLFF
TRBD1 | TRBJ1-1 | few | TRBV7-9 | TGTGCCAGTCCCAGGGACAGGGGCGACTTGGGGACTGAAGCTTTCTTT | CASPRDRGDLGTEAFF
. | TRBJ2-7 | few | TRBV7-2 | TGTGCCAGCAGCCCCCAGGCTAGCAAGTCCTACGAGCAGTACTTC | CASSPQASKSYEQYF
. | TRBJ1-2 | . | TRBV29-1 | TGCAGCGTTGAAGATTTATTCAGCGGGGGCTATGGCTACACCTTC | CSVEDLFSGGYGYTF
TRBD1 | TRBJ2-7 | many | TRBV7-9 | TGTGCCAGCAGCTTATCAGGGGGCTACGAGCAGTACTTC | CASSLSGGYEQYF
. | TRBJ2-5 | . | TRBV12-3/TRBV12-4 | TGTGCCAGCAGGTTGACCCAGGGAGAGACCCAGTACTTC | CASRLTQGETQYF
. | TRBJ2-4 | . | TRBV18 | TGTACCAGCTCACCAATGGGAGGCAAAAACATTCAGTACTTC | CTSSPMGGKNIQYF
. | TRBJ2-7 | . | TRBV2 | TGTGCCAGCAGTGAAGCGGGGGCCCAGGACCCCTACGAGCAGTACTTC | CASSEAGAQDPYEQYF
TRBD1 | TRBJ1-3 | few | TRBV5-4 | TGTGCCAGCAGCCGGGACAGGAACTCTGGAAACACCATATATTTT | CASSRDRNSGNTIYF
. | TRBJ1-1 | few | TRBV18 | TGTGCCAGCTCACCTACCGGGACACCCATCGCGGACACTGAAGCTTTCTTT | CASSPTGTPIADTEAFF
. | TRBJ1-1 | . | TRBV6-5 | TGTGCCGTTCGAGCCATGAACACTGAAGCTTTCTTT | CAVRAMNTEAFF
. | TRBJ2-3 | many | TRBV4-3 | TGCGCCAGCAGCCAAAGCATACATAGCGCAGATACGCAGTATTTT | CASSQSIHSADTQYF
TRBD1 | TRBJ1-6 | . | TRBV7-6 | TGTGCCAGCAGCGCAACAGGGACAGTTCCCCTCCACTTT | CASSATGTVPLHF
. | TRBJ2-3 | . | TRBV20-1 | TGCAGTGGAGGGGCCACAGATACGCAGTATTTT | CSGGATDTQYF
TRBD2 | TRBJ2-7 | few | TRBV12-3/TRBV12-4 | TGTGCCAGCAGTTTTCCTAGCGGGAGTATCTACGAGCAGTACTTC | CASSFPSGSIYEQYF
. | TRBJ2-1 | few | TRBV20-1 | TGCAGTCTCAACCCCACTTGGAATCCCTACAATGAGCAGTTCTTC | CSLNPTWNPYNEQFF
. | TRBJ2-5 | many | TRBV7-7 | TGTGCCAGCAGCTCCGCTGGGCCCCAAGAGACCCAGTACTTC | CASSSAGPQETQYF
. | TRBJ2-1 | many | TRBV6-1 | TGTGCCAGCAGCCGGACCGGGAGCACCTCCTACAATGAGCAGTTCTTC | CASSRTGSTSYNEQFF
TRBD1 | TRBJ2-1 | . | TRBV7-2 | TGTGCCAGCAGCTTACCGGGACAGAAGAATGAGCAGTTCTTC | CASSLPGQKNEQFF
TRBD2 | TRBJ2-1 | many | TRBV11-2 | TGTGCCAGTCTGGGGACTAGCGGGAGGGTTCTTAAACACTTTGAGCAGTTCTTC | CASLGTSGRVLKHFEQFF
. | TRBJ2-6 | few | TRBV2 | TGTGCCACCAGCGCCGGAGCTTCGGGGGCCAACGTCCTGACTTTC | CATSAGASGANVLTF
. | TRBJ2-5 | few | TRBV7-2 | TGTGCCAGCAGCTTAGCCCGGAACTCAATTGAGACCCAGTACTTC | CASSLARNSIETQYF
TRBD2 | TRBJ2-7 | . | TRBV5-1 | TGCGCCAGCAGCTTGGACCCGGGACTAACCCCCTACGAGCAGTACTTC | CASSLDPGLTPYEQYF
. | TRBJ1-4 | few | TRBV5-6 | TGTGCCAGCAGCTTGTATGCGGGGGAATCCGAAAAACTGTTTTTT | CASSLYAGESEKLFF
TRBD2 | TRBJ2-7 | . | TRBV7-2 | TGTGCCAGCAGCTTTAGTGCGACTAGCCCAGGGGAGCAGTACTTC | CASSFSATSPGEQYF
TRBD2 | TRBJ2-4 | . | TRBV11-1 | TGTGCCAGCAGCTCCAGCGGGGGGACTAGCAGCTGGATAGCCAAAAACATTCAGTACTTC | CASSSSGGTSSWIAKNIQYF
. | TRBJ2-7 | . | TRBV6-2/TRBV6-3 | TGTGCCAGCAACCTTGCCCTGGGAGAGCAGTACTTC | CASNLALGEQYF
TRBD2 | TRBJ2-7 | few | TRBV13 | TGTGCCAGCAGCCTTGCCGGTAGCGGGAGCCTGGGCCACGAGCAGTACTTC | CASSLAGSGSLGHEQYF
. | TRBJ2-5 | . | TRBV18 | TGTGCCAGCTCACCATACGGGGTAGAGACCCAGTACTTC | CASSPYGVETQYF
TRBD1 | TRBJ2-7 | . | TRBV7-2 | TGTGCCAGCAGCCACCGGGACAGGGGATTGTACGAGCAGTACTTC | CASSHRDRGLYEQYF
. | TRBJ1-4 | few | TRBV20-1 | TGCAGTGCTACATCAGAGGAAAAACTGTTTTTT | CSATSEEKLFF
TRBD1 | TRBJ1-3 | few | TRBV6-1 | TGTGCCAGCAGTGAACGGGACAGAGGAAACACCATATATTTT | CASSERDRGNTIYF
. | TRBJ2-5 | few | TRBV29-1 | TGCAGCGTTGATAATGGGGCGGAGACCCAGTACTTC | CSVDNGAETQYF
. | TRBJ2-7 | many | TRBV5-1 | TGTGCCAGCAGCTTAACAGGGAGCTCCTACGAGCAGTACTTC | CASSLTGSSYEQYF
. | TRBJ2-5 | . | TRBV7-9 | TGTGCCAGCAGCTTCCCCAGCCCAGAGACCCAGTACTTC | CASSFPSPETQYF
TRBD2 | TRBJ2-1 | . | TRBV20-1 | TGCAGTGCCGAGGGAGGGGTCAAGCTCAATGAGCAGTTCTTC | CSAEGGVKLNEQFF
. | TRBJ2-7 | few | TRBV20-1 | TGCAGTGCTAGGGCGGGGTTAGCTGCTACGGAGCAGTACTTC | CSARAGLAATEQYF
TRBD2 | TRBJ2-1 | few | TRBV5-5 | TGTGCCAGCAGCTTGAGTCTAGCGGGAGCCCATGAGCAGTTCTTC | CASSLSLAGAHEQFF
. | TRBJ1-4 | once | TRBV27 | TGTGCCAGCAGTCCCCGGGGGGGGCGGGCTGAAAAACTGTTTTTT | CASSPRGGRAEKLFF
. | TRBJ2-5 | few | TRBV27 | TGTGCCAGCAGTTTAGGCCCAGGGAGGGAGACCCAGTACTTC | CASSLGPGRETQYF
TRBD2 | TRBJ2-1 | few | TRBV6-5 | TGTGCCAGCAGTTACGGCGGGAGGGGCAATGAGCAGTTCTTC | CASSYGGRGNEQFF
TRBD2 | TRBJ2-3 | few | TRBV6-4 | TGTGCCAGCAGTCGACTCGCCTCCAGGGCGGGAGGGGGTTCTAGCACAGATACGCAGTATTTT | CASSRLASRAGGGSSTDTQYF
TRBD2 | TRBJ2-7 | . | TRBV10-3 | TGTGCCATCACGTGGGGGGAGGGGTACGAGCAGTACTTC | CAITWGEGYEQYF
. | TRBJ1-1 | few | TRBV5-6 | TGTGCCAGCAGTAGGTCACCGGGGACTGAAGCTTTCTTT | CASSRSPGTEAFF
. | TRBJ2-2 | . | TRBV4-3 | TGCGCCAGCAGCCAAGAGGCAGGGCGTGTCGGGGAGCTGTTTTTT | CASSQEAGRVGELFF
TRBD1 | TRBJ2-7 | few | TRBV25-1 | TGTGCCAGCAGAACCGGGACAGGGAACTACGAGCAGTACTTC | CASRTGTGNYEQYF
. | TRBJ2-2 | few | TRBV10-3 | TGTGCCATCCGCCCGTCAAGCCCGAGCCCGAACACCGGGGAGCTGTTTTTT | CAIRPSSPSPNTGELFF
TRBD2 | TRBJ2-7 | . | TRBV30 | TGTGCCTGGACCGAAGCGGGGCGGACCTACGAGCAGTACTTC | CAWTEAGRTYEQYF